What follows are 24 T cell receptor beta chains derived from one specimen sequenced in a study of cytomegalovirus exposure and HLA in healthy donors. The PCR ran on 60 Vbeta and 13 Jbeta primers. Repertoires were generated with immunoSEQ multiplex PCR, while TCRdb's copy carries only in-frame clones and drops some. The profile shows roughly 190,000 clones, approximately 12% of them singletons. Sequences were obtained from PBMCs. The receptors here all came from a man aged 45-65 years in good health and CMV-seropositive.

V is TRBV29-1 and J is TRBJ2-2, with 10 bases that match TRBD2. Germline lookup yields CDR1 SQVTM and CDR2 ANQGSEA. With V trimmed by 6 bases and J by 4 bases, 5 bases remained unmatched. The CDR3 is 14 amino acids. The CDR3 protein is CSVSGGDATGELFF. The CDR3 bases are TGCAGCGTAAGCGGGGGGGACGCCACCGGGGAGCTGTTTTTT.

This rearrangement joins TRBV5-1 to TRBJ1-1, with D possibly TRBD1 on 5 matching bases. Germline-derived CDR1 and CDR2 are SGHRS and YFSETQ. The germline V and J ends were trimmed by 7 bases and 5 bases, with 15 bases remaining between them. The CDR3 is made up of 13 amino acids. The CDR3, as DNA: TGCGCCAGCGAGAATTCGGGGGGGACTGAAGCTTTCTTT. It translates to CASENSGGTEAFF.

CDR3 amino acids: CASSPGGTVSYEQYF. The CDR3 coding sequence is TGTGCCAGCAGCCCAGGAGGGACGGTCTCCTACGAGCAGTACTTC. J is TRBJ2-7 and V is TRBV9; D possibly corresponds to TRBD2 (6 bases). CDR3 length: 15 amino acids. Per the germline V gene, CDR1 is SGDLS and CDR2 is YYNGEE. V lost 4 bases and J lost 0, with 14 bases in between.

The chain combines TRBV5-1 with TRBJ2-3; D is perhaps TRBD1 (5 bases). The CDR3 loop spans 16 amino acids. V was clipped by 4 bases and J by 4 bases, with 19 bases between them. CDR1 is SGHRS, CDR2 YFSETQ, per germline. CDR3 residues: CASSLTGHPQPDTQYF. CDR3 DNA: TGCGCCAGCAGCCTTACAGGACATCCCCAGCCAGATACGCAGTATTTT.

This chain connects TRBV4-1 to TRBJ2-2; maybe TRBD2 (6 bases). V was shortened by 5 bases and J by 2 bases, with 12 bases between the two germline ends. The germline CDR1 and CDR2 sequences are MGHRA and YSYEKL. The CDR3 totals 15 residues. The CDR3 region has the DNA TGCGCCAGCAGCGCCTGGGGGGTTAACACCGGGGAGCTGTTTTTT. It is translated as CASSAWGVNTGELFF.

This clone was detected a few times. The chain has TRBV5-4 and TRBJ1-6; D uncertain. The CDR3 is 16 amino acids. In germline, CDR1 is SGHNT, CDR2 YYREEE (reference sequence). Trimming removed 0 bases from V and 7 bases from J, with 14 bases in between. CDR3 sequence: CASSLGGANSNSPLHF. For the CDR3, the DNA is TGTGCCAGCAGCTTGGGAGGCGCCAATTCCAATTCACCCCTCCACTTT.

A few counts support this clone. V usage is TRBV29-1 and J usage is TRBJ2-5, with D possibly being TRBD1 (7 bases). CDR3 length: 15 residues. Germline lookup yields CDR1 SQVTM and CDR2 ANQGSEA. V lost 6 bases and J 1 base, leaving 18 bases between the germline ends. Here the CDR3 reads CSVGGHTGVQETQYF. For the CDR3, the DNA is TGCAGCGTGGGGGGACACACAGGGGTCCAAGAGACCCAGTACTTC.

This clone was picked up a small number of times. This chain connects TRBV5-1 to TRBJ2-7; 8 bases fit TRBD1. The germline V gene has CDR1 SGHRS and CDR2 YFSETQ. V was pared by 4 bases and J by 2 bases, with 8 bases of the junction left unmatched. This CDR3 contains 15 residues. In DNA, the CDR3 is TGCGCCAGCAGCCCCGGACAGGGAGTAACCTACGAGCAGTACGTC. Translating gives CASSPGQGVTYEQYV.

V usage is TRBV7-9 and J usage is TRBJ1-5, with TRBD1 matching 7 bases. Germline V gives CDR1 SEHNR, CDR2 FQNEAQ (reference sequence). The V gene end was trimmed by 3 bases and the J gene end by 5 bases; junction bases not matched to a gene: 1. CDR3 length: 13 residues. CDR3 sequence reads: CASSFGTDQPQHF. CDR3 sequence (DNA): TGTGCCAGCAGCTTCGGGACAGATCAGCCCCAGCATTTT.

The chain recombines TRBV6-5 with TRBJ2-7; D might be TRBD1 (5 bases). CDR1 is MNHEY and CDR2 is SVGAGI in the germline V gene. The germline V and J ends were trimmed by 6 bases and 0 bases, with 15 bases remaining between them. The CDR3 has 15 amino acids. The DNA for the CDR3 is TGTGCCAGCAGCCCCAGACAGTGGAGCTCCTACGAGCAGTACGTC. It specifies CASSPRQWSSYEQYV.

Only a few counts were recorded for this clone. CDR3 in amino acids: CASINDRGLFF. CDR3 coding DNA: TGTGCCAGCATCAACGACAGGGGGCTGTTCTTC. The V and J genes are TRBV7-2 and TRBJ2-1; TRBD1 aligns across 10 bases. V lost 7 bases, J lost 15 bases, and 6 bases stayed unmatched. Germline V CDR1 and CDR2: SGHTA, FQGNSA. The CDR3 length is 11 residues. Based on the CDR3 plus reference TRBV7-2 and TRBJ2-1, the full variable domain is GAGVSQSPSNKVTEKGKDVELRCDPISGHTALYWYRQSLGQGLEFLIYFQGNSAPDKSGLPSDRFSAERTGGSVSTLTIQRTQQEDSAVYLCASINDRGLFFGPGTRLTVL.

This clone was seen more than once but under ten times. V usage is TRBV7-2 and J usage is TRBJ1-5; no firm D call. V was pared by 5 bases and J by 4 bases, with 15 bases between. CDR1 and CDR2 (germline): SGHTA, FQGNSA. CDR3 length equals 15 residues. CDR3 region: CASSPQRAGNQPQHF. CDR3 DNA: TGTGCCAGCAGCCCGCAGAGGGCTGGGAATCAGCCCCAGCATTTT. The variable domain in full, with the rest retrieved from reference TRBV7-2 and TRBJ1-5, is GAGVSQSPSNKVTEKGKDVELRCDPISGHTALYWYRQSLGQGLEFLIYFQGNSAPDKSGLPSDRFSAERTGGSVSTLTIQRTQQEDSAVYLCASSPQRAGNQPQHFGDGTRLSIL.

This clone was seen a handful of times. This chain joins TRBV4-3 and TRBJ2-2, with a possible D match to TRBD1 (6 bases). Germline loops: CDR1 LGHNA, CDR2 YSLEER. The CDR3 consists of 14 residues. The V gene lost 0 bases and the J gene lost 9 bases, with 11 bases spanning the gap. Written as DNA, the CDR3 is TGCGCCAGCAGCCAAGAGGTGGACAGACGGGAGCTGTTTTTT. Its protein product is CASSQEVDRRELFF.

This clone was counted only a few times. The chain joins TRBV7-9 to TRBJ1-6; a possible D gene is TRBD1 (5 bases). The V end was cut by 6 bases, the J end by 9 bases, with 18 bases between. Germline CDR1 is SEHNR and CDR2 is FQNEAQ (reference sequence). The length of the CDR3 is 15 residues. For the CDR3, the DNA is TGTGCCAGCAGTTCTTGGGGGGATGCTACTTCACCCCTCCACTTT. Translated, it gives CASSSWGDATSPLHF.

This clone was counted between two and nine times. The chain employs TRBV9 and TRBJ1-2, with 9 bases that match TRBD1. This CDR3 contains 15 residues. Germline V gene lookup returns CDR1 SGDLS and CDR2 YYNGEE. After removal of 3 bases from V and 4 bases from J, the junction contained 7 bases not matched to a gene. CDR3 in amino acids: CASSATGQGGYGYTF. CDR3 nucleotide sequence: TGTGCCAGCAGCGCGACGGGACAGGGTGGCTATGGCTACACCTTC.

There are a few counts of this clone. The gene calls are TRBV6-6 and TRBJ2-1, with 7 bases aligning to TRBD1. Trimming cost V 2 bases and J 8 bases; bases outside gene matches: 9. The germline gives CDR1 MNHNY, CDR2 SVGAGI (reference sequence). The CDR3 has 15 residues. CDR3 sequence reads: CASSYPMTGRDEQFF. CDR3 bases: TGTGCCAGCAGTTACCCGATGACAGGGCGGGATGAGCAGTTCTTC.

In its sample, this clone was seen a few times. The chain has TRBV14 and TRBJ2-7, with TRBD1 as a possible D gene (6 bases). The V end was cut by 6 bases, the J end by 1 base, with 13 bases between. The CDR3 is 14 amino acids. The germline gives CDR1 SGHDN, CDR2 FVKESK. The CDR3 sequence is CASRVRGQSYEQYV. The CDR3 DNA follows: TGTGCCAGCAGAGTCAGGGGCCAGTCCTACGAGCAGTACGTC.

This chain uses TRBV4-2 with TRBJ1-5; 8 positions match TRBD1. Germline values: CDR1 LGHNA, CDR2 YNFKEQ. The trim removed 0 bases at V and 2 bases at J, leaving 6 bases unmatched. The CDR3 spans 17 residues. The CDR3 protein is CASSQDWQGAGNQPQHF. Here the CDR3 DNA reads TGTGCCAGCAGCCAAGATTGGCAGGGGGCGGGCAATCAGCCCCAGCATTTT.

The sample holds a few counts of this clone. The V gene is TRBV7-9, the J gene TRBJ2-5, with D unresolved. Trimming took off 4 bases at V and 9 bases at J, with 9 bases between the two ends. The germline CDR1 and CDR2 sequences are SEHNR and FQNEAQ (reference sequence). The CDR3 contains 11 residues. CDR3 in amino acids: CASSSEVSQYF. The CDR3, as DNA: TGTGCCAGCAGCTCCGAGGTTTCCCAGTACTTC.

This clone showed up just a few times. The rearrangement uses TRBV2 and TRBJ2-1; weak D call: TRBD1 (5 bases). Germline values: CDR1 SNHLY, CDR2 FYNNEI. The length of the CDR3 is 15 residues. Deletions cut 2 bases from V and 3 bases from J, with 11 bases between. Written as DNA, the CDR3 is TGTGCCAGCAGTGAAAGGGGTCTATTCTACAATGAGCAGTTCTTC. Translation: CASSERGLFYNEQFF.

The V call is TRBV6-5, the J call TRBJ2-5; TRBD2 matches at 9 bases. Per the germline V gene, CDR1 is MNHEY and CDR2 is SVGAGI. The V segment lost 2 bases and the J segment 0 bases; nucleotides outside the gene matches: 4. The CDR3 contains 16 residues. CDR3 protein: CASSYLGLADQETQYF. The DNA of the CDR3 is TGTGCCAGCAGTTACCTGGGACTAGCAGACCAAGAGACCCAGTACTTC.

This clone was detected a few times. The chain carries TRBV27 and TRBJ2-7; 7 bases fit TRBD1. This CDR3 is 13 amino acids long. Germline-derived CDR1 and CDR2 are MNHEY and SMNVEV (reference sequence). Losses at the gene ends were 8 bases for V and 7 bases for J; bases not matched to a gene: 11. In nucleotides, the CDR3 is TGTGCCAGCGGCTACAGGGGATTCGGGGAGCAGTACTTC. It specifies CASGYRGFGEQYF.

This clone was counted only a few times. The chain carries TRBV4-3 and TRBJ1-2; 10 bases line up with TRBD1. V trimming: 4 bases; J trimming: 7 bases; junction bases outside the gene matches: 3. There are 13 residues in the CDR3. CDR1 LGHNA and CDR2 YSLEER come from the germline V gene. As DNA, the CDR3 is TGCGCCAGCAGCCCCGGGACAGGGGTTGGCTACACCTTC. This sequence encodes CASSPGTGVGYTF.

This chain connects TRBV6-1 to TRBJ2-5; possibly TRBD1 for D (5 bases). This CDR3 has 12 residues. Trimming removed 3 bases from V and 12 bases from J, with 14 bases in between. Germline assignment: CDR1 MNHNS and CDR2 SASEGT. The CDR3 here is CASSDPQGAEYF. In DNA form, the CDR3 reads TGTGCCAGCAGTGACCCGCAAGGGGCAGAGTACTTC.